These 5 T cell receptor beta chains originate from one sample sequenced in a study of response to subunit inactivated influenza vaccine. TCRdb reprocessed the RT-PCR reads with MiXCR, giving one entry per CDR3 protein. There are about 700,000 distinct CDR3 sequences in the sample; about 15% occur only once, and 9.5% to 13% lies in the top ten. The sequencing used PBMCs from blood, collected approximately 12 days after vaccination. The receptor source for this set is a man over 45 who received an inactivated influenza vaccine.

The chain combines TRBV29-1 with TRBJ1-2; maybe TRBD1 (5 bases). The V end lost 6 bases, the J end lost 7 bases, and 9 bases lay between the germline ends. CDR3 size: 10 residues. In germline, CDR1 is SQVTM, CDR2 ANQGSEA. The CDR3 here is CSVGESGYTF. CDR3 nucleotide sequence: TGCAGCGTGGGGGAGAGTGGCTACACCTTC. Drawing the rest from reference TRBV29-1 and TRBJ1-2, the complete variable domain is SAVISQKPSRDICQRGTSLTIQCQVDSQVTMMFWYRQQPGQSLTLIATANQGSEATYESGFVIDKFPISRPNLTFSTLTVSNMSPEDSSIYLCSVGESGYTFGSGTRLTVV.

This clonotype has more than one count but fewer than ten. The rearrangement joins TRBV10-3 to TRBJ2-1, with D unclear. Per the germline V gene, CDR1 is ENHRY and CDR2 is SYGVKD. The CDR3 runs to 11 residues. Trimming cost V 4 bases and J 8 bases, with 6 bases left between them. CDR3 protein: CAISAAYEQFF. The CDR3, as DNA: TGTGCCATCAGTGCCGCGTATGAGCAGTTCTTC.

This clonotype occurred a few times. This chain connects TRBV29-1 to TRBJ2-1; TRBD1 matches 8 bases. V gave up 5 bases and J gave up 0 bases; unmatched junction bases: 6. CDR3 length: 15 residues. From germline, CDR1 is SQVTM and CDR2 ANQGSEA. The CDR3 coding sequence is TGCAGCGTTTACCAACAGGGGGGCTCCTACAATGAGCAGTTCTTC. This encodes CSVYQQGGSYNEQFF.

The sample holds many counts of this clonotype. This chain uses TRBV7-2 with TRBJ2-1, with 15 bases aligning to TRBD2. V shed 2 bases, J shed 9 bases, and the junction held 2 bases outside the gene matches. There are 15 residues in the CDR3. Looked up from germline, CDR1 is SGHTA and CDR2 is FQGNSA. CDR3 in amino acids: CASSLQGLAGGEQFF. In DNA form, the CDR3 reads TGTGCCAGCAGCTTACAGGGACTAGCGGGAGGTGAGCAGTTCTTC.

This clonotype was picked up many times. The chain is built from TRBV12-3 or TRBV12-4 and TRBJ1-1; D is unclear. V lost 2 bases to trimming and J lost 8 bases, with 12 bases between them. The CDR3 contains 13 residues. CDR3 DNA: TGTGCCAGCAGTTTAAATCTTGTACAGGAAGCTTTCTTT. Encoded protein: CASSLNLVQEAFF.